The 17 T cell receptor beta chains presented below share a single source sample, sequenced in a study of vaccination and CD4 T cells after COVID-19 (dated 2022 in TCRdb). The library was obtained by PCR. Instrument on record: Illumina iSeq 100. TCR sequencing of DNA from cultured CD4+ T cells used the Oncomine TCR Beta short-read assay at the Johns Hopkins FTIC core. The public reads were quality trimmed at Q25 with fastp and then assembled into clones with MiXCR by TCRdb, keeping productive beta chains. Here each entry gathers all rows of one CDR3 protein and keeps the most common genes and DNA. The sample yields roughly 18,000 distinct CDR3 sequences; approximately 56% were counted once. The top ten hold around 20% of the sample. Their target antigens are unknown. The time point label on this specimen signifies: late sampling 161 to 241 days after vaccination in a few convalescent patients. The sample's treatment or condition label is to be understood as: approximately nine-day PBMC culture with coronavirus spike peptide pools or control peptides (ViraFEST assay).

This material consisted of CD4+ T cells from blood, cultured in vitro, taken about 7 months after SARS-CoV-2 vaccination. The source is a human donor who had recovered from COVID-19.

The CDR3 bases are TGTGCCAGCAGTCTGGACGGCGGGTCCCAACAGTACTTC. Translated, it gives CASSLDGGSQQYF. This chain uses TRBV2 with TRBJ2-7, with a tentative D call TRBD2 (5 bases). Germline values: CDR1 SNHLY, CDR2 FYNNEI. Trimming removed 5 bases from V and 10 bases from J, with 18 bases in between. The CDR3 contains 13 residues.

The table lists this clonotype with a few counts. V and J are TRBV24-1 and TRBJ2-2; TRBD2 matches 10 bases. J was trimmed by 5 bases and V by 3 bases; bases with no gene match: 5. The CDR3 is made up of 16 amino acids. Germline-derived CDR1 and CDR2 are KGHDR and SFDVKD. CDR3 protein: CATSDPGLAPTGELFF. CDR3 nucleotides: TGTGCCACCAGTGATCCGGGACTAGCGCCGACCGGGGAGCTGTTTTTT.

A few counts support this clonotype. The chain employs TRBV7-2 and TRBJ2-1; D not certain. Trimming shortened V by 5 bases and J by 10 bases, and 15 bases separated the two germline ends. The CDR3 is 13 residues long. The germline CDR1 and CDR2 sequences are SGHTA and FQGNSA. The CDR3 is CASSPLLYGEQFF. CDR3 in DNA: TGTGCCAGCAGCCCCCTCTTATACGGCGAGCAGTTCTTC.

This clonotype was seen a few times. The chain joins TRBV6-1 to TRBJ1-5; D is ambiguous. The CDR3 runs to 9 residues. The V gene's germline CDR1 is MNHNS and CDR2 SASEGT. V was cut by 8 bases and J by 9 bases, with 5 bases left in between. The CDR3, as DNA: TGTGCCAGCTTAGTGCCCCAGCATTTT. Its translation: CASLVPQHF.

DNA for the CDR3: TGCGCCAGCAGCCAACAGGGTTTGGGCACTGAAGCTTTCTTT. This translates into CASSQQGLGTEAFF. The rearrangement links TRBV4-3 to TRBJ1-1; a weak D match, TRBD1 (5 bases). The CDR3 runs 14 residues. V was pared by 2 bases and J by 4 bases, with 11 bases between. Germline values: CDR1 LGHNA, CDR2 YSLEER.

CDR3 sequence: CASSTPRQGYNEQFF. In DNA, the CDR3 is TGTGCCAGCAGTACCCCCCGACAGGGGTACAATGAGCAGTTCTTC. The J gene is TRBJ2-1, the V gene TRBV27; 8 nucleotides line up with TRBD1. The V gene end was trimmed by 5 bases and the J gene end by 4 bases; junction bases not matched to a gene: 7. This CDR3 comprises 15 residues. Germline CDR1 is MNHEY and CDR2 is SMNVEV (reference sequence).

This clonotype was picked up a small number of times. The CDR3 nucleotides are TGCAGTGCTAGGGGAGGACGGGCTTCCAGCTCCTATAATTCACCCCTCCACTTT. Translated, it gives CSARGGRASSSYNSPLHF. This rearrangement joins TRBV20-1 to TRBJ1-6; no definite D call. This CDR3 spans 18 amino acids. Trimming took off 3 bases at V and 0 bases at J, with 18 bases between the two ends. Germline CDR1 reads DFQATT; CDR2 reads SNEGSKA (reference sequence).

The chain has TRBV19 and TRBJ2-1; 10 positions match TRBD2. The CDR3 totals 18 residues. V lost 5 bases, J lost 0 bases, and 10 bases stayed unmatched. Germline loops: CDR1 LNHDA, CDR2 SQIVND (reference sequence). CDR3 nucleotides: TGTGCCAGTAGTCCTCGTCAAACTAGCGGGGACTCCTACAATGAGCAGTTCTTC. Translating gives CASSPRQTSGDSYNEQFF.

The chain couples TRBV6-1 to TRBJ1-2; D is possibly TRBD1 (5 bases). The germline V and J ends were trimmed by 6 bases and 7 bases, with 12 bases remaining between them. In germline, CDR1 is MNHNS, CDR2 SASEGT. This CDR3 comprises 12 residues. CDR3 amino acids: CASRHVGLGYTF. CDR3 coding DNA: TGTGCCAGCAGACATGTGGGGCTTGGCTACACCTTC.

This rearrangement joins TRBV27 to TRBJ2-7; D possibly corresponds to TRBD1 (5 bases). V gave up 3 bases and J gave up 3 bases, with 15 bases separating them. The CDR3 extends over 15 amino acids. Per germline, CDR1 MNHEY and CDR2 SMNVEV (reference sequence). CDR3 nucleotides: TGTGCCAGCAGTTTCCAGGGAAGGAAAATCTACGAGCAGTACTTC. It codes for CASSFQGRKIYEQYF.

The table lists this clonotype with a few counts. The V gene is TRBV27, the J gene TRBJ2-1, with unresolved D. Trimming cost V 2 bases and J 7 bases, with 0 bases left between them. The CDR3 runs to 10 residues. The germline V gene encodes CDR1 MNHEY and CDR2 SMNVEV (reference sequence). The CDR3 coding sequence is TGTGCCAGCAGTTTAAATGAGCAGTTCTTC. Translation: CASSLNEQFF.

The rearrangement joins TRBV25-1 to TRBJ2-7; D is perhaps TRBD2 (7 bases). The CDR3 is made up of 15 amino acids. V lost 4 bases, J lost 2 bases, and 15 bases lay in between. The germline V gene has CDR1 MGHDK and CDR2 SYGVNS. CDR3 region: CASSGGGGLAYEQYF. CDR3 DNA sequence: TGTGCCAGCAGTGGGGGAGGGGGTCTAGCCTACGAGCAGTACTTC.

This clonotype has just one count. At one boundary the junction diverges from the germline segment, which might be a read error. V and J are TRBV6-2 or TRBV6-3 and TRBJ1-1; tentative D call: TRBD1 (6 bases). The CDR3 length is 15 residues. Looked up from germline, CDR1 is MNHEY and CDR2 is SVGEGT. The CDR3 sequence: CASSYSYRVNTGAFF. CDR3 nucleotides: TGTGCCAGCAGTTACTCTTACAGGGTGAACACTGGAGCTTTCTTT.

CDR3 bases: TGCAGTGCTCCTCGTTGGGGACCGAACACTGAAGCTTTCTTT. Protein product: CSAPRWGPNTEAFF. The chain is built from TRBV20-1 and TRBJ1-1; a possible D gene is TRBD1 (5 bases). Germline CDR1 and CDR2: DFQATT and SNEGSKA (reference sequence). The CDR3 sequence is 14 residues long. V lost 5 bases to trimming and J lost 1 base, with 14 bases between them.

The chain uses TRBV30 and TRBJ2-5, with 7 nucleotides matching TRBD2. From germline, CDR1 is GTSNPN and CDR2 SVGIG (reference sequence). CDR3 length: 16 amino acids. Trimming removed 1 base from V and 5 bases from J; junction bases left unmatched: 13. The CDR3 coding sequence is TGTGCCTGGAGTGACGGAATGGCGGGAGTGGGGGAGACCCAGTACTTC. Protein sequence: CAWSDGMAGVGETQYF.

This clonotype was counted between two and nine times. This chain connects TRBV27 to TRBJ1-1; D ambiguous. V was cut by 5 bases and J by 4 bases, with 11 bases left in between. The germline V gene has CDR1 MNHEY and CDR2 SMNVEV (reference sequence). The length of the CDR3 is 13 residues. CDR3 protein: CASSPNSATEAFF. The CDR3 DNA reads as TGTGCCAGCAGTCCAAACAGCGCCACTGAAGCTTTCTTT.

V and J are TRBV6-4 and TRBJ2-7; 11 bases match TRBD1. Germline CDR1 MRHNA, CDR2 SNTAGT. The CDR3 is made up of 14 amino acids. Trimming removed 3 bases from V and 2 bases from J; junction bases left unmatched: 0. The CDR3 spells CASSEGQGAYEQYF. The CDR3, as DNA: TGTGCCAGCAGTGAGGGACAGGGGGCCTACGAGCAGTACTTC.